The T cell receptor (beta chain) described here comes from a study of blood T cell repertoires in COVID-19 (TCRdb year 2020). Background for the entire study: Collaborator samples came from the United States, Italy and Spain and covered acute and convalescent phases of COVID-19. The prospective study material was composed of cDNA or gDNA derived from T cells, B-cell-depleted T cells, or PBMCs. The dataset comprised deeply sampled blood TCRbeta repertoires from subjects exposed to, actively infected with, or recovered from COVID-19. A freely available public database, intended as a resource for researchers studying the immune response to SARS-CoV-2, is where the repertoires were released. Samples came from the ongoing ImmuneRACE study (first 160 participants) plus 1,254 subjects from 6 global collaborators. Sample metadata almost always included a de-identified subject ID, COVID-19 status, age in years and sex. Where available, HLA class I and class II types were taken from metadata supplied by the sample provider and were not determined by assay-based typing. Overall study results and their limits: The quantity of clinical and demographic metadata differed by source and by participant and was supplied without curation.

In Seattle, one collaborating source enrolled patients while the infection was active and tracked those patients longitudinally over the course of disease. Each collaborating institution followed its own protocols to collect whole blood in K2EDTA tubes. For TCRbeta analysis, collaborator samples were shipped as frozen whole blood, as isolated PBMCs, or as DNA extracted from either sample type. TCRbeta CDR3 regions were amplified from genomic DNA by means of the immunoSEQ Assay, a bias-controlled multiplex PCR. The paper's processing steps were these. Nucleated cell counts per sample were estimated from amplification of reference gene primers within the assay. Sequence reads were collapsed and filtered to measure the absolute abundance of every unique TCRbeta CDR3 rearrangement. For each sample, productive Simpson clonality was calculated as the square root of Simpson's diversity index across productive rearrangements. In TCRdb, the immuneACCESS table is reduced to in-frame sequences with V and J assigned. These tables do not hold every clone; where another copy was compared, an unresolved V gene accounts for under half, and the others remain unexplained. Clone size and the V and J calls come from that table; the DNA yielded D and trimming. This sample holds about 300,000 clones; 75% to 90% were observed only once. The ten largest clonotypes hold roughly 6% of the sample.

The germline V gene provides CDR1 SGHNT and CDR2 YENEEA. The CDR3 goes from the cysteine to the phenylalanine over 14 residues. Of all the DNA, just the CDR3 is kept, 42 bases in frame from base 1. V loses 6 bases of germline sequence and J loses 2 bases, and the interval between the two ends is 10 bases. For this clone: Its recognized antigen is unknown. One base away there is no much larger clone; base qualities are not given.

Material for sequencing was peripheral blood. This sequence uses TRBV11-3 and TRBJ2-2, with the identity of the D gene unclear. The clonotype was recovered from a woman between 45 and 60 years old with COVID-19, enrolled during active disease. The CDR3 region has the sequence CASRPTDNTGELFF. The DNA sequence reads TGTGCCAGCAGACCAACAGATAACACCGGGGAGCTGTTTTTT. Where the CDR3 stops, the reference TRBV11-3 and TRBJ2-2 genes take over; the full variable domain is EAGVVQSPRYKIIEKKQPVAFWCNPISGHNTLYWYLQNLGQGPELLIRYENEEAVDDSQLPKDRFSAERLKGVDSTLKIQPAELGDSAVYLCASRPTDNTGELFFGEGSRLTVL.